The 10 T cell receptor beta chains listed next were all sequenced from one sample in a study of early T cells in non-severe SARS-CoV-2 infection. MiXCR was run by TCRdb on the 5' RACE reads, yielding one entry per CDR3 protein. This sample yields approximately 120,000 distinct CDR3 sequences, of which 15% are seen a single time; around a fifth belongs to the top ten. The specimen was whole blood. The origin of the receptors is an adult who was a healthcare worker with PCR-confirmed SARS-CoV-2 infection or an uninfected control (not recorded which).

The genes are TRBV6-2 or TRBV6-3 and TRBJ1-5, with a tentative D call TRBD1 (5 bases). The CDR3 loop spans 14 amino acids. Germline CDR1 is MNHEY and CDR2 is SVGEGT. V lost 8 bases and J lost 8, with 19 bases in between. The DNA of the CDR3 is TGTGCCAGCGGGGACTCGGGCCAATCCGAGCCCCAGCATTTT. Translating it yields CASGDSGQSEPQHF.

V and J are TRBV6-5 and TRBJ1-1, with 8 bases aligning to TRBD1. Germline lookup yields CDR1 MNHEY and CDR2 SVGAGI. Trimming at V came to 5 bases and at J to 2 bases, leaving 7 bases not matched to a gene. The CDR3 length is 15 residues. The CDR3 coding sequence is TGTGCCAGCAGTAGAAGACAGGGGAGAAACACTGAAGCTTTCTTT. Translated: CASSRRQGRNTEAFF.

The chain links TRBV7-8 to TRBJ1-3; 8 bases align to TRBD1. Losses at the gene ends were 7 bases for V and 3 bases for J; bases not matched to a gene: 8. The V gene's germline CDR1 is SGHVS and CDR2 FQNEAQ. This CDR3 is 15 amino acids long. For the CDR3, the DNA is TGTGCCAGCACTAGCCAGGGGGCCATTGGAAACACCATATATTTT. This encodes CASTSQGAIGNTIYF.

CDR3 sequence (DNA): TGTGCCAGTAGTATTTCTGCAGGAGACAACTATGGCTACACCTTC. This codes for CASSISAGDNYGYTF. This chain connects TRBV19 to TRBJ1-2; D is unclear. The CDR3 is 15 residues long. Germline CDR1 and CDR2: LNHDA and SQIVND (reference sequence). V was trimmed by 3 bases and J by 2 bases, leaving 13 bases between them. Using reference TRBV19 and TRBJ1-2 for the parts outside the CDR3, the full variable domain is DGGITQSPKYLFRKEGQNVTLSCEQNLNHDAMYWYRQDPGQGLRLIYYSQIVNDFQKGDIAEGYSVSREKKESFPLTVTSAQKNPTAFYLCASSISAGDNYGYTFGSGTRLTVV.

This clonotype was counted only a few times. The CDR3: CASSFQGGSYEQYF. CDR3 bases: TGTGCCAGCAGTTTTCAGGGAGGGTCCTACGAGCAGTACTTC. The rearrangement uses TRBV27 and TRBJ2-7; 7 bases agree with TRBD2. V lost 3 bases to trimming and J lost 1 base; unmatched junction nucleotides: 3. The V gene's germline CDR1 is MNHEY and CDR2 SMNVEV (reference sequence). The CDR3 is 14 amino acids.

The chain combines TRBV5-4 with TRBJ1-2, with no clear D. This CDR3 has 13 residues. The V gene lost 4 bases and the J gene lost 5 bases, with 12 bases spanning the gap. Germline CDR1 and CDR2: SGHNT and YYREEE (reference sequence). The CDR3 DNA reads TGTGCCAGCAGCATAGGTGGGGATTATGGCTACACCTTC. It translates to CASSIGGDYGYTF. The full variable domain, in which reference TRBV5-4 and TRBJ1-2 provide the parts outside the CDR3, is ETGVTQSPTHLIKTRGQQVTLRCSSQSGHNTVSWYQQALGQGPQFIFQYYREEENGRGNFPPRFSGLQFPNYSSELNVNALELDDSALYLCASSIGGDYGYTFGSGTRLTVV.

This clonotype was seen a few times. The chain employs TRBV5-1 and TRBJ2-3, with TRBD1 as a possible D gene (5 bases). Germline V CDR1 and CDR2: SGHRS, YFSETQ. V lost 7 bases and J 6 bases, leaving 18 bases between the germline ends. The CDR3 sequence is 14 residues long. The CDR3 DNA reads as TGCGCCAGCCGGACATGGAGCGCCCAGGATACGCAGTATTTT. Residues: CASRTWSAQDTQYF.

This clonotype appeared a few times. The chain couples TRBV5-1 to TRBJ1-6; D gene unclear. V shed 9 bases and J shed 7 bases, with 17 bases lying between them. This CDR3 has 14 residues. Germline V gene lookup returns CDR1 SGHRS and CDR2 YFSETQ. In DNA form, the CDR3 reads TGCGCCACCAAGGCGAGTTCCGGGAATTCACCCCTCCACTTT. Translating gives CATKASSGNSPLHF.

The chain has TRBV9 and TRBJ2-1; D is unclear. The CDR3 has 11 residues. V shed 7 bases and J shed 5 bases, with 7 bases lying between them. The germline V gene encodes CDR1 SGDLS and CDR2 YYNGEE. The CDR3 here is CASEGNNEQFF. In DNA form, the CDR3 reads TGTGCCAGCGAAGGTAACAATGAGCAGTTCTTC.

The sample holds one count of this clonotype. This chain uses TRBV29-1 with TRBJ2-7; unclear D gene. The germline gives CDR1 SQVTM, CDR2 ANQGSEA. The CDR3 extends over 9 amino acids. Trimming removed 8 bases at V and 3 bases at J, with 5 bases between. In DNA, the CDR3 is TGCAGCCCCATCTACGAGCAGTACTTC. Translating it yields CSPIYEQYF.